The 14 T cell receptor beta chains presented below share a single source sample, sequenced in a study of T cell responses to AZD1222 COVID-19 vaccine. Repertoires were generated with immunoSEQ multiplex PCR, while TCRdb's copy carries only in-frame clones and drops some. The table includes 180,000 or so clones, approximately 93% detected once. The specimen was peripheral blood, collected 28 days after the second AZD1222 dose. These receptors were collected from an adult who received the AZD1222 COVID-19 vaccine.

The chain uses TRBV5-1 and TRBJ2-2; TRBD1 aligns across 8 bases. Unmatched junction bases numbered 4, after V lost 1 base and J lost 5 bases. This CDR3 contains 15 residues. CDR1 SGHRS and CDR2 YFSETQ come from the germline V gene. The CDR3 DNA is TGCGCCAGCAGCTTGCCAGGGGGCGGGACCGGGGAGCTGTTTTTT. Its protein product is CASSLPGGGTGELFF.

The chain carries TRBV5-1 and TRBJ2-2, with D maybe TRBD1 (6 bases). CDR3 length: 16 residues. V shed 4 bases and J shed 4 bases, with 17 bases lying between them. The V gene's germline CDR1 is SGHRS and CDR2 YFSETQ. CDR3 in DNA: TGCGCCAGCAGCCCCCGGACCCTGGACAGCACCGGGGAGCTGTTTTTT. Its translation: CASSPRTLDSTGELFF. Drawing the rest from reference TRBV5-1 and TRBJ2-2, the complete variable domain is KAGVTQTPRYLIKTRGQQVTLSCSPISGHRSVSWYQQTPGQGLQFLFEYFSETQRNKGNFPGRFSGRQFSNSRSEMNVSTLELGDSALYLCASSPRTLDSTGELFFGEGSRLTVL.

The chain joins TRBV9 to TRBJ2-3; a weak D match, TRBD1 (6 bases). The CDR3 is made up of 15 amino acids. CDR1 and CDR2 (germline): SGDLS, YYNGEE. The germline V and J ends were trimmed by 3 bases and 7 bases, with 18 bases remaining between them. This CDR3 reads CASSATLDSDYTQYF. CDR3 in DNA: TGTGCCAGCAGCGCAACCCTGGACAGTGACTATACGCAGTATTTT.

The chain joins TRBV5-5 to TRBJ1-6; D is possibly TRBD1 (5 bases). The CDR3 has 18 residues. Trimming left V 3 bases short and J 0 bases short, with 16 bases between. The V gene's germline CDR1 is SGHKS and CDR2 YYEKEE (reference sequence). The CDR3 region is CASSSRSGTGSYNSPLHF. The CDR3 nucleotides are TGTGCCAGCAGCTCCCGGTCCGGGACCGGCTCCTATAATTCACCCCTCCACTTT.

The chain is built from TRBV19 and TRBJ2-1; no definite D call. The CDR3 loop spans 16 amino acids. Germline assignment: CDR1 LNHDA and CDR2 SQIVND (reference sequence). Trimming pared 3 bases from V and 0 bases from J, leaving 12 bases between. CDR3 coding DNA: TGTGCCAGTAGTATTTTGGACCCAAGCTCCTACAATGAGCAGTTCTTC. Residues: CASSILDPSSYNEQFF.

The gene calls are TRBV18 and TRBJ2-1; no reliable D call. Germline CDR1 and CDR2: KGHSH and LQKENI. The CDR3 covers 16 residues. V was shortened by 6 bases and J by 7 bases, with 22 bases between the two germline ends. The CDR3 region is CASSAADPGVRNEQFF. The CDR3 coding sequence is TGTGCCAGCTCGGCGGCCGACCCAGGAGTCAGAAATGAGCAGTTCTTC.

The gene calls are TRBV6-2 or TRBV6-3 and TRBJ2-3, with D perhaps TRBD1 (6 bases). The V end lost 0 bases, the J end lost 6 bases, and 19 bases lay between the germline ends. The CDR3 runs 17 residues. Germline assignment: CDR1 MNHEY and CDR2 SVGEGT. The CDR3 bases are TGTGCCAGCAGTTACTCGCACGCTGGGGGCCCTCTGGATACGCAGTATTTT. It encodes CASSYSHAGGPLDTQYF.

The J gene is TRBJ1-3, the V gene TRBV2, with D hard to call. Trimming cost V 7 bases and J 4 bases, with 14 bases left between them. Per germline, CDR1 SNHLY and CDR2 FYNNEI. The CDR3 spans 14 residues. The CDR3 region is CASKAESSGNTIYF. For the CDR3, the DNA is TGTGCCAGCAAAGCGGAATCTTCCGGAAACACCATATATTTT.

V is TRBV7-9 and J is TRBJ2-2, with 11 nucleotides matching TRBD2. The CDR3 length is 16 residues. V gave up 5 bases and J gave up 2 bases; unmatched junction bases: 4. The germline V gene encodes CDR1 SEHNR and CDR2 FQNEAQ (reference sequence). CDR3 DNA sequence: TGTGCCAGCAGCAAACTAGCGGGGGAAAACACCGGGGAGCTGTTTTTT. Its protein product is CASSKLAGENTGELFF.

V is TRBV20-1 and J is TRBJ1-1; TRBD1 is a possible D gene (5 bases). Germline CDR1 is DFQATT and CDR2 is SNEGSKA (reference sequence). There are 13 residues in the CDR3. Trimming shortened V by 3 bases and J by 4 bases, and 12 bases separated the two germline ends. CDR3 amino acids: CSASPGWGTEAFF. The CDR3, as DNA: TGCAGTGCTAGTCCAGGGTGGGGCACTGAAGCTTTCTTT.

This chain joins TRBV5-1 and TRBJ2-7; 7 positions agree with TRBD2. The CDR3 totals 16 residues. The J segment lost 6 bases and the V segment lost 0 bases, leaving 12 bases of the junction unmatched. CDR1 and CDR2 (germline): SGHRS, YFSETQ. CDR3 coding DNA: TGCGCCAGCAGCTTGGTGGGTTTGGCTAGCGGAGGCGAGCAGTACTTC. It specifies CASSLVGLASGGEQYF.

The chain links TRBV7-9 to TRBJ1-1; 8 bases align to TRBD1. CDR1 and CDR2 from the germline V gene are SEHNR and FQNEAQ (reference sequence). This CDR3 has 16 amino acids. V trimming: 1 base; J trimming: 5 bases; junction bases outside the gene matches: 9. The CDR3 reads CASSLGLGQGGTEAFF. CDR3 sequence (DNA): TGTGCCAGCAGCTTAGGGTTAGGACAGGGCGGAACTGAAGCTTTCTTT.

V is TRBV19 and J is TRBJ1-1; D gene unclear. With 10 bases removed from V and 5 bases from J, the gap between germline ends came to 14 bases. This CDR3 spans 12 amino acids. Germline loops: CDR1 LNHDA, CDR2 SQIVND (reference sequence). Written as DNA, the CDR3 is TGTGCCACCCAGAGGGTAGGGACTGAAGCTTTCTTT. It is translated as CATQRVGTEAFF. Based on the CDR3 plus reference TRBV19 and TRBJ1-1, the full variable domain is DGGITQSPKYLFRKEGQNVTLSCEQNLNHDAMYWYRQDPGQGLRLIYYSQIVNDFQKGDIAEGYSVSREKKESFPLTVTSAQKNPTAFYLCATQRVGTEAFFGQGTRLTVV.

CDR3 in DNA: TGTGCCAGCAATTTCGGGGGGGGACGTTCCTACGAGCAGTACTTC. It yields the protein CASNFGGGRSYEQYF. The chain employs TRBV6-5 and TRBJ2-7; 8 positions agree with TRBD2. Trimming removed 7 bases from V and 1 base from J; junction bases left unmatched: 9. Germline assignment: CDR1 MNHEY and CDR2 SVGAGI. The CDR3 runs to 15 residues.